This TCR beta chain was sequenced during a study of cytomegalovirus exposure and HLA in healthy donors. Study-wide context: Tens of millions of unique TCRs from HLA-typed donors were held in an early release of data.

The sample holds a few counts of this clone. Its cognate antigen is unknown. With 5 bases removed from V and 1 base from J, the gap between germline ends came to 6 bases. CDR1 and CDR2 (germline): MNHNS, SASEGT. The CDR3 contains 13 residues. The PCR used 60 Vbeta and 13 Jbeta primers. Clones were sequenced by immunoSEQ multiplex PCR, and TCRdb holds only the in-frame ones, with some missing. Of some 190,000 clones listed, 80% are singletons. Study-wide results and caveats: Common viral pathogens seemed to be connected with several of the most significant clusters, according to a later analysis.

This sequence joins TRBV6-1 and TRBJ1-3; D not resolved. The sequence came from a woman in her 30s in good health and CMV-seronegative. Source material: PBMCs. For the CDR3, the DNA is TGTGCCAGCAGTTTTCGGTCTGGAAACACCATATATTTT. It encodes CASSFRSGNTIYF.